This T cell receptor (beta chain) was profiled in a study of CD8 T cells in ankylosing spondylitis. Findings of the study overall: The study identified a TCR beta motif of roughly eight highly homologous variants that appeared characteristic of ankylosing spondylitis blood.

This CDR3 spans 10 amino acids. Trimming took 1 base from V and 4 from J, leaving 1 base between them. Germline CDR1 reads DFQATT; CDR2 reads SNEGSKA (reference sequence). Via MiXCR, TCRdb re-called the 5' RACE reads, giving one row per CDR3 protein. The repertoire holds fewer than 550,000 distinct CDR3 sequences, roughly 5.2% seen once, with 3% to 4% in the top ten. This clonotype showed up many times. Its antigen is undetermined. This chain joins TRBV20-1 and TRBJ1-2; D is unclear. Source material: blood, either unsorted or a sorted T cell fraction (not recorded which). This TCR was sampled from a male donor with ankylosing spondylitis. CDR3 protein: CSARAYGYTF. The CDR3 DNA sequence: TGCAGTGCTAGAGCCTATGGCTACACCTTC.